The 17 T cell receptor beta chains listed next were all sequenced from one sample in a study of tumor and adjacent non-tumor tissue in lung cancer (dated by TCRdb to the late 2010s). RNA was isolated from bulk unsorted tissue, and RNA quality was assessed with a NanoDrop ND-1000 and an Agilent 2100. Library creation used multiplex PCR. Sequencing relied on an Illumina HiSeq 2500. TCRbeta libraries were constructed through three rounds of nested PCR with primers (Table S4) according to protocols adapted from ARM-PCR. TCRdb ran its own pipeline on the public reads, namely fastp trimming at Q25 and MiXCR clone calling, and kept in-frame beta chains. Every CDR3 protein is listed once, alongside the most common genes and DNA of its rows. In this sample the table shows some 80,000 distinct CDR3 sequences, roughly 72% of which occur a single time. The ten largest clones represent 8% to 9.5% of the sample.

Sequencing was performed on lung tumor tissue. Receptor source: a woman in her thirties or forties with non-small cell lung cancer.

The chain links TRBV6-6 to TRBJ2-1; D is possibly TRBD1 (6 bases). V gave up 6 bases and J gave up 0 bases, with 12 bases separating them. CDR1 MNHNY and CDR2 SVGAGI come from the germline V gene (reference sequence). The CDR3 runs 15 residues. CDR3 sequence (DNA): TGTGCCAGCAGACAGGGACAACACTCCTACAATGAGCAGTTCTTC. Encoded protein: CASRQGQHSYNEQFF.

A word on this clonotype: One junction end disagrees with the germline gene, perhaps due to a read error. The V call is TRBV11-1, the J call TRBJ2-5; tentatively, D is TRBD2 (5 bases). CDR1 and CDR2 (germline): SGHAT, FQDESV (reference sequence). This CDR3 region has 14 residues. CDR3 sequence reads: CGSSIGVRKETRYF. In DNA form, the CDR3 reads TGTGGCAGCAGCATCGGGGTTAGGAAGGAGACCCGGTACTTC.

This clonotype occurred many times. This sequence joins TRBV20-1 and TRBJ2-7; D gene unclear. The CDR3 loop spans 15 amino acids. The V end lost 3 bases, the J end lost 0 bases, and 15 bases lay between the germline ends. The germline V gene has CDR1 DFQATT and CDR2 SNEGSKA (reference sequence). CDR3 in amino acids: CSARDLQKVSYEQYF. The CDR3 DNA reads as TGCAGTGCTAGGGACCTTCAAAAGGTCTCCTACGAGCAGTACTTC.

Relative to its sample, this clonotype is medium-sized. The rearrangement links TRBV11-2 to TRBJ2-7; D gene ambiguous. CDR1 and CDR2 (germline): SGHAT, FQNNGV. The CDR3 spans 15 residues. Trimming pared 6 bases from V and 0 bases from J, leaving 15 bases between. The CDR3, as DNA: TGTGCCAGCAGGCCATCACGACCTGACTCCTACGAGCAGTACTTC. Translated: CASRPSRPDSYEQYF.

The chain employs TRBV24-1 and TRBJ1-5, with D unclear. Germline V gives CDR1 KGHDR, CDR2 SFDVKD. V lost 6 bases and J 1 base, leaving 12 bases between the germline ends. This CDR3 contains 15 residues. CDR3 loop: CATSNSFGSNQPQHF. The CDR3 bases are TGTGCCACCAGTAACTCATTTGGGAGCAATCAGCCCCAGCATTTT.

As regards this clonotype: One end of the junction does not line up with germline, which may come from a read error. CDR3 coding DNA: TGTGCAAGCACCGGACGAAACAATGAGCAGTTCTTC. Amino acid sequence: CASTGRNNEQFF. V and J are TRBV6-1 and TRBJ2-1; D call uncertain. Germline loops: CDR1 MNHNS, CDR2 SASEGT. This CDR3 spans 12 amino acids.

The gene calls are TRBV7-9 and TRBJ2-4, with 7 bases matching TRBD1. V gave up 5 bases and J gave up 1 base; unmatched junction bases: 17. The V gene's germline CDR1 is SEHNR and CDR2 FQNEAQ (reference sequence). The CDR3 consists of 19 residues. The CDR3 spells CASSQGTVDTELAKNIQYF. DNA of the CDR3: TGTGCCAGCAGCCAAGGGACAGTCGATACAGAACTCGCCAAAAACATTCAGTACTTC.

This chain links TRBV7-9 with TRBJ2-5; D possibly corresponds to TRBD1 (6 bases). The CDR3 has 19 amino acids. Germline V gives CDR1 SEHNR, CDR2 FQNEAQ (reference sequence). V dropped 3 bases and J dropped 5 bases, with 28 bases sitting between them. The CDR3 reads CASSLIGRCGQLIGETQYF. The CDR3 coding sequence is TGTGCCAGCAGCTTGATCGGGCGTTGCGGACAGCTAATCGGGGAGACCCAGTACTTC.

Comment on this clonotype: This may come from a read error, since a much larger clone is one base off. This chain joins TRBV28 and TRBJ1-2; D unresolved. CDR3 length: 15 residues. The germline gives CDR1 MDHEN, CDR2 SYDVKM. CDR3 coding DNA: TGTGTCAGCAGTTGGGGAGGATCGGGGAACTATGGCTACACCTTC. This encodes CVSSWGGSGNYGYTF.

V and J are TRBV12-3 or TRBV12-4 and TRBJ2-7; D is ambiguous. This CDR3 contains 14 residues. V lost 10 bases and J 2 bases, leaving 18 bases between the germline ends. Written as DNA, the CDR3 is TGTGCCACTAGTTCGCAGACAAGGACCTACGAGCAGTACTTC. Its protein is CATSSQTRTYEQYF.

This clonotype has a handful of counts. The V call is TRBV20-1, the J call TRBJ2-7, with D possibly being TRBD1 or TRBD2 (5 bases each). CDR3 length: 14 residues. V dropped 6 bases and J dropped 7 bases, with 22 bases sitting between them. Germline V gene sequence: CDR1 DFQATT, CDR2 SNEGSKA (reference sequence). CDR3 nucleotide sequence: TGCAGTGCCCACCCTATAGTGGGACGTTATGAGCAGTACTTC. Its translation is CSAHPIVGRYEQYF.

The chain recombines TRBV6-1 with TRBJ2-3; 14 nucleotides match TRBD2. This CDR3 is built from 16 residues. V dropped 10 bases and J dropped 9; count of bases not matched to a gene: 15. Germline V CDR1 and CDR2: MNHNS, SASEGT. CDR3 DNA sequence: TGTGCCATCAATCCGACCGGGACTAGCGGGGGAAAAACGCAGTATTTT. Translated, it gives CAINPTGTSGGKTQYF.

The J gene is TRBJ1-2, the V gene TRBV7-9, with TRBD1 matching over 9 bases. This CDR3 spans 11 amino acids. Unmatched junction bases numbered 10, after V lost 9 bases and J lost 14 bases. Germline lookup yields CDR1 SEHNR and CDR2 FQNEAQ (reference sequence). CDR3 coding DNA: TGTGCCAGTGGCAGACAGGGGGTATGGACCTTC. This codes for CASGRQGVWTF.

This clonotype turned up a few times. The chain joins TRBV7-9 to TRBJ2-5; TRBD1 aligns across 9 bases. From germline, CDR1 is SEHNR and CDR2 FQNEAQ (reference sequence). Trimming took 6 bases from V and 5 from J; bases not matched to a gene: 19. CDR3 length: 18 amino acids. The CDR3 coding sequence is TGTGCCAGCAGTCAACTCCACGCCGCGACAGGGGGTAGGGAGACCCAGTACTTC. It yields the protein CASSQLHAATGGRETQYF. Using reference TRBV7-9 and TRBJ2-5 for the parts outside the CDR3, the full variable domain is DTGVSQNPRHKITKRGQNVTFRCDPISEHNRLYWYRQTLGQGPEFLTYFQNEAQLEKSRLLSDRFSAERPKGSFSTLEIQRTEQGDSAMYLCASSQLHAATGGRETQYFGPGTRLLVL.

The chain couples TRBV11-2 to TRBJ1-1; D is unresolved. This CDR3 has 12 residues. CDR1 is SGHAT, CDR2 FQNNGV, per germline. In DNA form, the CDR3 reads TGTGATAGCAGCTCGCGACATTCTGAAGCTTTCTTT. Translating gives CDSSSRHSEAFF.

This chain uses TRBV11-2 with TRBJ1-2; TRBD1 matches at 7 bases. Germline CDR1 reads SGHAT; CDR2 reads FQNNGV. The V and J ends lost 7 bases and 4 bases, in that order; junction bases with no gene match: 9. This CDR3 region has 14 residues. The chain's CDR3 is CASILHQGVYGYTF. In DNA form, the CDR3 reads TGTGCCAGCATCTTGCATCAGGGGGTCTATGGCTACACCTTC. The complete variable domain, with remaining parts taken from reference TRBV11-2 and TRBJ1-2, reads EAGVAQSPRYKIIEKRQSVAFWCNPISGHATLYWYQQILGQGPKLLIQFQNNGVVDDSQLPKDRFSAERLKGVDSTLKIQPAKLEDSAVYLCASILHQGVYGYTFGSGTRLTVV.

The CDR3 reads CASNPRHGGNEQFF. CDR3 nucleotides: TGTGCCAGCAACCCCCGACATGGGGGCAATGAGCAGTTCTTC. The chain combines TRBV11-3 with TRBJ2-1; either TRBD1 or TRBD2 may fit D (5 bases each). CDR1 and CDR2 from the germline V gene are SGHNT and YENEEA. The V end lost 7 bases, the J end lost 6 bases, and 16 bases lay between the germline ends. This CDR3 comprises 14 residues. The variable domain in full, with the rest retrieved from reference TRBV11-3 and TRBJ2-1, is EAGVVQSPRYKIIEKKQPVAFWCNPISGHNTLYWYLQNLGQGPELLIRYENEEAVDDSQLPKDRFSAERLKGVDSTLKIQPAELGDSAVYLCASNPRHGGNEQFFGPGTRLTVL.